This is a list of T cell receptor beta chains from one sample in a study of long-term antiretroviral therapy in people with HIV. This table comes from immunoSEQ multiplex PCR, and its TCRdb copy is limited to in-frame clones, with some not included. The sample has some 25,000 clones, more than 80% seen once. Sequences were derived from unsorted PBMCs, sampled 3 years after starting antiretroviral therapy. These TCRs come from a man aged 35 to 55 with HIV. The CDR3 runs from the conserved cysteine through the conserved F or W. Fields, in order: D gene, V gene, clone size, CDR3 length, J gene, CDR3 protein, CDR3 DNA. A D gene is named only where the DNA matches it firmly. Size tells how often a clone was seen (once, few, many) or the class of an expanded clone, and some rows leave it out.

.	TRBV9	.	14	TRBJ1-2	CASSTLEVDYGYTF	TGTGCCAGCAGCACCCTGGAGGTCGACTATGGCTACACCTTC
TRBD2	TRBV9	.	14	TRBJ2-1	CASSVGDSGHEQFF	TGTGCCAGCAGCGTAGGGGATAGCGGGCACGAGCAGTTCTTC
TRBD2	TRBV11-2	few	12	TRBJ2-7	CASREGIYEQYF	TGTGCCAGCCGGGAGGGGATTTATGAGCAGTACTTC
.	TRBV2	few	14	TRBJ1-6	CASTEVQGPSPLHF	TGTGCAAGCACTGAGGTCCAGGGACCATCACCCCTCCACTTT
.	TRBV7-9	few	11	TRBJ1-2	CASSTQVGYTF	TGTGCCAGCAGCACCCAGGTCGGCTACACCTTC
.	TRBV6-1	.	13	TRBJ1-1	CASSEGGGWMAFF	TGTGCCAGCAGTGAAGGAGGGGGGTGGATGGCTTTCTTT
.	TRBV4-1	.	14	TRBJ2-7	CASSLVPGDYEQYF	TGCGCCAGCAGCCTCGTCCCAGGAGATTACGAGCAGTACTTC
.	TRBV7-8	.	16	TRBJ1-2	CASSLAPTSGPNGYTF	TGTGCCAGCAGCTTAGCGCCGACGTCGGGGCCTAATGGCTACACCTTC
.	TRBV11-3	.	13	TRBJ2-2	CASSLEASGELFF	TGTGCCAGCAGCTTGGAGGCCAGCGGGGAGCTGTTTTTT
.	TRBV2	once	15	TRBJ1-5	CASGLGGASNQPQHF	TGTGCCAGCGGTTTAGGAGGGGCAAGCAATCAGCCCCAGCATTTT
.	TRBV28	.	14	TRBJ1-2	CASSLRDARNGYTF	TGTGCCAGCAGTTTACGGGATGCGCGCAATGGCTACACCTTC
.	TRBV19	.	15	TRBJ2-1	CASSSGLGVGNEQFF	TGTGCCAGTAGTTCCGGACTTGGGGTCGGCAATGAGCAGTTCTTC
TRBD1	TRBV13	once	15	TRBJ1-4	CASSLGQGAYEKLFF	TGTGCCAGCAGCCTCGGACAGGGGGCATATGAAAAACTGTTTTTT
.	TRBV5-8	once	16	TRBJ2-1	CASSLGGTPSYNEQFF	TGTGCCAGCAGCTTGGGAGGGACACCATCCTACAATGAGCAGTTCTTC
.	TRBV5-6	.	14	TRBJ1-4	CASSLQGAKGELFF	TGTGCCAGCAGCTTACAGGGCGCTAAAGGGGAACTGTTTTTT
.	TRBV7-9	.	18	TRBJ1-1	CASSSLDSQNPLRAEAFF	TGTGCCAGCAGCTCCTTAGACAGTCAGAATCCCCTACGGGCTGAAGCTTTCTTT
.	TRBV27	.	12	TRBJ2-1	CASSSTDREEFF	TGTGCCAGCAGCTCTACTGACAGGGAGGAGTTCTTC
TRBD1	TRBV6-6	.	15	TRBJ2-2	CASNFGQGDTGELFF	TGTGCCAGCAACTTCGGACAGGGGGACACCGGGGAGCTGTTTTTT
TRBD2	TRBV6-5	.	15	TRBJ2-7	CASSTAGGGLYEQYF	TGTGCCAGCAGCACCGCAGGCGGGGGGCTGTACGAGCAGTACTTC
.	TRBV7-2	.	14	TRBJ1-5	CASSLEGGVQPQHF	TGTGCCAGCAGCTTAGAGGGGGGAGTCCAGCCCCAGCATTTT
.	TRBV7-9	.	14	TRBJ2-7	CASSPRDGSYEQYF	TGTGCCAGCAGCCCCCGGGACGGTAGCTACGAGCAGTACTTC
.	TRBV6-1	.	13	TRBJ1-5	CASSEAPDQPQHF	TGTGCCAGCAGTGAAGCGCCGGACCAGCCCCAGCATTTT
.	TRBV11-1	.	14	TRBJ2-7	CASSRAQAVYEQYF	TGTGCCAGCAGCCGCGCCCAGGCTGTATACGAGCAGTACTTC
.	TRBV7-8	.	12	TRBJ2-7	CASSNVVTEQYF	TGTGCCAGCAGCAACGTGGTAACCGAGCAGTACTTC
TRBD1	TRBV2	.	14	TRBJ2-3	CASSAQGATDTQYF	TGTGCCAGCAGTGCGCAGGGGGCGACAGATACGCAGTATTTT
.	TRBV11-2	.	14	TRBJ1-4	CASSLGRVGEKLFF	TGTGCCAGCAGCTTAGGAAGGGTCGGTGAAAAACTGTTTTTT
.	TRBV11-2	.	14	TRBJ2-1	CASSLVDSYNEQFF	TGTGCCAGCAGCTTAGTTGACTCCTACAATGAGCAGTTCTTC
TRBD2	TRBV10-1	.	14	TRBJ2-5	CASSGGGLQETQYF	TGCGCCAGCAGTGGCGGGGGACTACAAGAGACCCAGTACTTC
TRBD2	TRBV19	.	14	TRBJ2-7	CASSVPGDYREQYF	TGTGCCAGTAGTGTCCCCGGGGACTATAGGGAGCAGTACTTC
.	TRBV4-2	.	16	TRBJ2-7	CASSPRGSKSSYEQYF	TGTGCCAGCAGCCCCCGCGGTAGCAAGAGCTCCTACGAGCAGTACTTC
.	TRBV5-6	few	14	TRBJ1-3	CASSFGGSGNTIYF	TGTGCCAGCAGCTTCGGGGGCTCTGGAAACACCATATATTTT
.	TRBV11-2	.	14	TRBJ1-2	CASSLDLSNYGYTF	TGTGCCAGCAGCTTAGATTTGTCTAACTATGGCTACACCTTC
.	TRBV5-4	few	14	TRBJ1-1	CASSLQRPDTEAFF	TGTGCCAGCAGCTTGCAACGCCCTGACACTGAAGCTTTCTTT
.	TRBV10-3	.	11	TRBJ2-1	CAISEMDEQFF	TGTGCCATCAGTGAGATGGATGAGCAGTTCTTC
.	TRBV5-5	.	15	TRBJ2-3	CASSLGPGGGDTQYF	TGTGCCAGCAGCTTGGGACCAGGGGGGGGAGATACGCAGTATTTT
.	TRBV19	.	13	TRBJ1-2	CASTEAWNYGYTF	TGTGCCAGTACTGAAGCCTGGAACTATGGCTACACCTTC
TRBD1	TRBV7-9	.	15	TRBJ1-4	CASSLGQGTNEKLFF	TGTGCCAGCAGCTTGGGACAGGGAACTAATGAAAAACTGTTTTTT